This TCR beta chain was profiled in a study of preoperative IRX-2 immunotherapy in early breast cancer. Treatment in this sample: preoperative locoregional IRX-2 cytokine immunotherapy. Patients received preoperative, locoregional IRX-2 cytokine immunotherapy in a phase Ib study. V shed 1 base and J shed 4 bases, with 13 bases lying between them. This CDR3 spans 15 amino acids. Germline values: CDR1 MNHNS, CDR2 SASEGT. Sequencing was performed with immunoSEQ multiplex PCR; in TCRdb, only in-frame clones are kept and a portion is missing. The top ten clones hold more than 8.5% of a sample with about 1,100 clones, roughly two thirds of them seen once.

The receptor was isolated from a human donor with breast cancer. Sequenced here: tumor tissue, sampled before IRX-2 immunotherapy. The chain links TRBV6-1 to TRBJ1-2, with a possible D match to TRBD1 (5 bases). DNA for the CDR3: TGTGCCAGCAGTGAAGTGGGGGAATGGGGCTATGGCTACACCTTC. Its translation: CASSEVGEWGYGYTF.